The 22 T cell receptor beta chains given below trace back to one sample, sequenced in a study of blood T cell repertoires in COVID-19. Here immunoSEQ multiplex PCR was the method, and the copy in TCRdb shows in-frame clones only, minus some. Among roughly 62,000 clones listed, approximately 88% were seen once. Material: peripheral blood. These receptors came from a man aged 30-40 years with COVID-19, enrolled during active disease.

V and J are TRBV7-2 and TRBJ1-5; TRBD1 matches 8 bases. Germline V CDR1 and CDR2: SGHTA, FQGNSA. The length of the CDR3 is 14 residues. Losses at the gene ends were 4 bases for V and 3 bases for J; bases not matched to a gene: 2. This chain's CDR3 is CASSSTGDNQPQHF. The DNA of the CDR3 is TGTGCCAGCAGCTCGACAGGGGACAATCAGCCCCAGCATTTT.

The chain is built from TRBV3-1 (or the pseudogene TRBV3-2) and TRBJ1-1, with D maybe TRBD1 (6 bases). Trimming pared 1 base from V and 5 bases from J, leaving 8 bases between. CDR1 and CDR2 (germline): LGHDT, YNNKEL (reference sequence). The CDR3 is 13 amino acids. The CDR3 DNA reads TGTGCCAGCAGCCAAGGGGGGCGGACTGAAGCTTTCTTT. The encoded protein is CASSQGGRTEAFF.

V gene TRBV10-3 combines with J gene TRBJ2-3; 8 bases fit TRBD2. V lost 6 bases, J lost 0 bases, and 8 bases stayed unmatched. The CDR3 is 16 amino acids. Germline V CDR1 and CDR2: ENHRY, SYGVKD. CDR3 amino acids: CAISPTSGTSTDTQYF. The CDR3 DNA is TGTGCCATCAGCCCCACTAGCGGCACTAGCACAGATACGCAGTATTTT.

The J gene is TRBJ1-1, the V gene TRBV9; no firm D call. V was trimmed by 0 bases and J by 0 bases, leaving 6 bases between them. CDR1 and CDR2 from the germline V gene are SGDLS and YYNGEE. CDR3 length equals 14 residues. The DNA of the CDR3 is TGTGCCAGCAGCGTAGAGAACTTGAACACTGAAGCTTTCTTT. It codes for CASSVENLNTEAFF.

The chain joins TRBV27 to TRBJ1-1, with D possibly matching TRBD1 (6 bases). There are 14 residues in the CDR3. Deletions cut 5 bases from V and 7 bases from J, with 17 bases between. Per germline, CDR1 MNHEY and CDR2 SMNVEV (reference sequence). This CDR3 is CASSTQGRVGEAFF. The CDR3, as DNA: TGTGCCAGCAGTACACAGGGTCGGGTCGGTGAAGCTTTCTTT.

This clone was observed once. The rearrangement joins TRBV10-2 to TRBJ1-1, with D unresolved. This CDR3 is 11 amino acids long. The V end was cut by 4 bases, the J end by 6 bases, with 6 bases between. Per germline, CDR1 WSHSY and CDR2 SAAADI. CDR3 coding DNA: TGCGCCAGCAGTGGTCGGGCTGAAGCTTTCTTT. Protein product: CASSGRAEAFF.

The chain carries TRBV19 and TRBJ1-1, with a weak D call TRBD1 (5 bases). Trimming cost V 6 bases and J 2 bases, with 16 bases left between them. Germline loops: CDR1 LNHDA, CDR2 SQIVND (reference sequence). The CDR3 totals 15 residues. The DNA for the CDR3 is TGTGCCAGTAGGAAGATTGACAGACCAAACACTGAAGCTTTCTTT. It is translated as CASRKIDRPNTEAFF.

This chain connects TRBV6-5 to TRBJ1-3; no clear D gene. V lost 4 bases to trimming and J lost 4 bases, with 8 bases between them. This CDR3 region has 13 residues. CDR1 is MNHEY, CDR2 SVGAGI, per germline. The CDR3 region is CASSSIVGNTIYF. DNA of the CDR3: TGTGCCAGCAGTTCCATAGTAGGAAACACCATATATTTT.

The CDR3 spells CASPAAGLPFEQFF. CDR3 nucleotides: TGTGCCAGCCCCGCCGCAGGGCTCCCCTTTGAGCAGTTCTTC. The genes are TRBV7-9 and TRBJ2-1, with TRBD1 as a possible D gene (5 bases). Germline CDR1 SEHNR, CDR2 FQNEAQ (reference sequence). The CDR3 has 14 residues. V dropped 8 bases and J dropped 9 bases, with 20 bases sitting between them. Variable domain in full (rest from reference TRBV7-9 and TRBJ2-1): DTGVSQNPRHKITKRGQNVTFRCDPISEHNRLYWYRQTLGQGPEFLTYFQNEAQLEKSRLLSDRFSAERPKGSFSTLEIQRTEQGDSAMYLCASPAAGLPFEQFFGPGTRLTVL.

This chain links TRBV28 with TRBJ2-5; 8 bases map to TRBD2. Germline lookup yields CDR1 MDHEN and CDR2 SYDVKM. This CDR3 contains 15 residues. The junction had 7 bases not matched to a gene; V was cut back by 2 bases and J by 5 bases. The CDR3 DNA reads TGTGCCAGCAGTTTAGGGACTAGAGGGCGTGAGACCCAGTACTTC. Translating gives CASSLGTRGRETQYF.

The rearrangement uses TRBV6-5 and TRBJ1-1; D is perhaps TRBD1 (5 bases). This CDR3 spans 15 amino acids. The germline V gene has CDR1 MNHEY and CDR2 SVGAGI. Trimming removed 2 bases at V and 5 bases at J, with 15 bases between. The CDR3 DNA follows: TGTGCCAGCAGTTACCCAGGGTGGGCTCGGACTGAAGCTTTCTTT. Its translation is CASSYPGWARTEAFF.

V is TRBV4-1 and J is TRBJ2-1; 8 bases map to TRBD2. Trimming cost V 5 bases and J 6 bases; bases outside gene matches: 12. Per germline, CDR1 MGHRA and CDR2 YSYEKL. The CDR3 runs 16 residues. The CDR3 sequence is CASSYAAGVSVNEQFF. CDR3 nucleotides: TGCGCCAGCAGCTATGCAGCGGGAGTCTCGGTCAATGAGCAGTTCTTC.

The chain joins TRBV5-5 to TRBJ2-2; 9 positions agree with TRBD2. The CDR3 loop spans 16 amino acids. Germline V gene data show CDR1 as SGHKS and CDR2 as YYEKEE (reference sequence). J was trimmed by 4 bases and V by 4 bases; bases with no gene match: 8. CDR3 sequence: CASSGSRGRATGELFF. In DNA, the CDR3 is TGTGCCAGCAGCGGCTCGCGCGGGAGGGCCACCGGGGAGCTGTTTTTT.

The genes are TRBV19 and TRBJ2-3, with D maybe TRBD1 (6 bases). This CDR3 spans 14 amino acids. Looked up from germline, CDR1 is LNHDA and CDR2 is SQIVND (reference sequence). V lost 8 bases, J lost 0 bases, and 12 bases lay in between. The CDR3 here is CASRGQSSTDTQYF. The CDR3 DNA is TGTGCCAGTCGAGGACAGTCTAGCACAGATACGCAGTATTTT.

Concerning this clone itself: The junction shows a germline mismatch at one end, possibly a read error. The V gene is TRBV28, the J gene TRBJ2-2; 14 bases agree with TRBD2. CDR3 length equals 14 residues. Looked up from germline, CDR1 is MDHEN and CDR2 is SYDVKM. CDR3 protein: CASSKTGTSGGLFF. The CDR3 nucleotides are TGTGCCAGCAGTAAAACCGGGACTAGCGGGGGGCTGTTTTTT.

The chain carries TRBV29-1 and TRBJ2-1, with 10 bases fitting TRBD2. J was trimmed by 5 bases and V by 5 bases; bases with no gene match: 6. This CDR3 is built from 14 residues. Germline values: CDR1 SQVTM, CDR2 ANQGSEA. This CDR3 reads CSVLASGSHNEQFF. The CDR3 bases are TGCAGCGTTCTCGCTAGCGGGAGCCACAATGAGCAGTTCTTC.

The rearrangement joins TRBV9 to TRBJ1-2; 9 nucleotides match TRBD1. Germline values: CDR1 SGDLS, CDR2 YYNGEE. The V gene end was trimmed by 4 bases and the J gene end by 5 bases; junction bases not matched to a gene: 9. CDR3 length equals 15 residues. Here the CDR3 reads CASSQGGTGIYGYTF. The CDR3 nucleotides are TGTGCCAGCAGCCAGGGGGGGACAGGGATTTATGGCTACACCTTC.

The genes are TRBV5-6 and TRBJ2-1; 8 nucleotides agree with TRBD2. Germline V gene lookup returns CDR1 SGHDT and CDR2 YYEEEE. V trimming: 3 bases; J trimming: 2 bases; junction bases outside the gene matches: 1. This CDR3 comprises 14 residues. CDR3 DNA sequence: TGTGCCAGCAGCTCGGGACTAGCCTACAATGAGCAGTTCTTC. Amino acid sequence: CASSSGLAYNEQFF.

J is TRBJ2-1 and V is TRBV24-1; TRBD1 is a possible D gene (5 bases). The V end lost 0 bases, the J end lost 9 bases, and 11 bases lay between the germline ends. Germline loops: CDR1 KGHDR, CDR2 SFDVKD. The CDR3 length is 14 residues. DNA of the CDR3: TGTGCCACCAGTGATTTGCAGGGCTTGTCTGAGCAGTTCTTC. Its protein product is CATSDLQGLSEQFF.

The chain links TRBV7-6 to TRBJ2-2; 7 bases map to TRBD2. Per germline, CDR1 SGHVS and CDR2 FNYEAQ. Losses at the gene ends were 3 bases for V and 3 bases for J; bases not matched to a gene: 7. This CDR3 spans 16 amino acids. This CDR3 reads CASSLVAGDHTGELFF. Here the CDR3 DNA reads TGTGCCAGCAGCTTGGTGGCGGGAGACCACACCGGGGAGCTGTTTTTT.

As DNA, the CDR3 is TGTGCCAGCAGTTTTCCGGGACTAGCGGGAAAGGATACGCAGTATTTT. It is translated as CASSFPGLAGKDTQYF. This chain uses TRBV28 with TRBJ2-3; the match to TRBD2 covers 13 bases. V lost 3 bases to trimming and J lost 6 bases; unmatched junction nucleotides: 6. The germline gives CDR1 MDHEN, CDR2 SYDVKM. The CDR3 consists of 16 residues.

The J gene is TRBJ1-1, the V gene TRBV2; D perhaps matches TRBD1 (6 bases). The CDR3 loop spans 15 amino acids. Germline V gene lookup returns CDR1 SNHLY and CDR2 FYNNEI. V was clipped by 4 bases and J by 1 base, with 13 bases between them. CDR3 in amino acids: CASSGPTGRNTEAFF. CDR3 nucleotide sequence: TGTGCCAGCAGTGGCCCCACAGGGAGGAACACTGAAGCTTTCTTT.